The 21 T cell receptor beta chains given below trace back to one sample, sequenced in a study of tumor-infiltrating lymphocytes in primary liver carcinoma. Priming with a constant-region primer yielded TCR beta cDNA from roughly 490 ng total RNA. Sequencing libraries for TCR beta derived from three nested multiplex PCR rounds that used slightly modified ARM-PCR. For around 10 cycles apiece, the opening two PCR rounds ran with TRBV1-TRBV30 forward primers and a C-beta reverse primer. TCRdb itself ran the multiplex PCR reads through MiXCR, one entry per CDR3 protein. The sample yields about 330,000 distinct CDR3 sequences, 65% seen once. The blood RNA (from unsorted whole blood) was obtained, and germline DNA was also extracted. The sequenced material came from peripheral blood. The receptors here all came from a man aged 40-49 years with primary liver carcinoma and hepatitis B virus infection.

Comment on this clonotype: A much larger clone differs from this one at a single base, so this may be a read error. The gene calls are TRBV6-5 and TRBJ1-1; no clear D. Germline CDR1 reads MNHEY; CDR2 reads SVGAGI. The CDR3 is 15 residues long. The V end lost 5 bases, the J end lost 5 bases, and 18 bases lay between the germline ends. For the CDR3, the DNA is TGTGCCAGCAGTACAATAGGTTTTAGGAAAACTGAAGCTTTCTTT. Translating gives CASSTIGFRKTEAFF.

A remark on this clonotype: A read error may account for a junction end that differs from germline. This sequence joins TRBV14 and TRBJ2-5; D is ambiguous. This CDR3 is 17 amino acids long. From germline, CDR1 is SGHDN and CDR2 FVKESK. The DNA for the CDR3 is TGTGCCAGCAGCCAGAGGCGGCGCCGGGCCCCACAAGAGATCCAGTACTTC. Translated, it gives CASSQRRRRAPQEIQYF. The full variable domain, completed using reference TRBV14 and TRBJ2-5, is EAGVTQFPSHSVIEKGQTVTLRCDPISGHDNLYWYRRVMGKEIKFLLHFVKESKQDESGMPNNRFLAERTGGTYSTLKVQPAELEDSGVYFCASSQRRRRAPQEIQYFGPGTRLLVL.

J is TRBJ1-6 and V is TRBV6-6; D might be TRBD1 (6 bases). Germline-derived CDR1 and CDR2 are MNHNY and SVGAGI (reference sequence). Trimming left V 0 bases short and J 8 bases short, with 17 bases between. The CDR3 length is 17 residues. This CDR3 reads CASSYSRAGVEDSPLHF. The CDR3 DNA is TGTGCCAGCAGTTACTCTAGGGCAGGGGTCGAAGATTCACCCCTCCACTTT.

This clonotype was seen a single time. A much larger clone differs by one base, so this may be a read error. This chain links TRBV6-5 with TRBJ2-2, with 9 bases lining up with TRBD1. The CDR3 contains 16 residues. From germline, CDR1 is MNHEY and CDR2 SVGAGI. The CDR3 spells CASGYTGQGRGPKLFF. In nucleotides, the CDR3 is TGTGCCAGCGGTTACACCGGACAGGGGAGGGGCCCTAAGCTGTTTTTT.

The gene calls are TRBV28 and TRBJ2-1, with 9 nucleotides matching TRBD2. V lost 4 bases to trimming and J lost 4 bases; unmatched junction nucleotides: 11. The CDR3 consists of 17 residues. From germline, CDR1 is MDHEN and CDR2 SYDVKM. In DNA, the CDR3 is TGTGCCAGCAGTTCCGGACGGTCTAGCGGGACGTACAATGAGCAGTTCTTC. Residues: CASSSGRSSGTYNEQFF.

With respect to this clonotype: Germline is not matched at one junction end, which may reflect a read error. This chain joins TRBV11-2 and TRBJ1-2; tentatively, D is TRBD1 (6 bases). CDR1 and CDR2 from the germline V gene are SGHAT and FQNNGV. This CDR3 comprises 15 residues. CDR3 protein: CTSSLGRGRFYGHTF. The DNA of the CDR3 is TGTACCAGCAGCTTAGGCCGGGGGCGCTTCTATGGCCACACCTTC.

This clonotype rates as medium-sized. The genes are TRBV11-2 and TRBJ2-2; D not certain. Germline CDR1 reads SGHAT; CDR2 reads FQNNGV. The CDR3 runs to 15 residues. V lost 1 base and J 4 bases, leaving 10 bases between the germline ends. The CDR3 coding sequence is TGTGCCAGCAGCTTAGTTGGCCAGGTCACCGGGGAGCTGTTTTTT. This translates into CASSLVGQVTGELFF.

V is TRBV11-2 and J is TRBJ2-7, with no clear D. From germline, CDR1 is SGHAT and CDR2 FQNNGV. V lost 9 bases and J lost 9, with 18 bases in between. This CDR3 is built from 12 residues. DNA for the CDR3: TGTGCCAGGAGCCCAATTTTGGCCTTGCAGTACTTC. This codes for CARSPILALQYF.

This clonotype was recorded at least ten times. The gene calls are TRBV4-1 and TRBJ2-7; 8 positions match TRBD2. The ends lost 0 bases at V and 6 bases at J; junction bases unmatched: 7. The CDR3 has 15 residues. CDR1 MGHRA and CDR2 YSYEKL come from the germline V gene. CDR3 sequence (DNA): TGCGCCAGCAGCCAAGAACTGGACGGGGGGGCCGAGCAGTACTTC. Its protein product is CASSQELDGGAEQYF.

On this clonotype itself: The junction departs from germline at one end; a sequencing error may be responsible. V usage is TRBV4-1 and J usage is TRBJ1-5; D remains ambiguous. The germline gives CDR1 MGHRA, CDR2 YSYEKL. The CDR3 runs 13 residues. Here the CDR3 reads CASSQEIDQPQHF. CDR3 nucleotide sequence: TGTGCCAGCAGCCAAGAAATTGATCAGCCCCAGCATTTT.

Ten or more counts support this clonotype. The chain uses TRBV6-2 or TRBV6-3 and TRBJ1-2; tentative D call: TRBD1 (5 bases). This CDR3 spans 13 amino acids. Trimming pared 7 bases from V and 2 bases from J, leaving 11 bases between. The germline V gene has CDR1 MNHEY and CDR2 SVGEGT. Written as DNA, the CDR3 is TGTGCCAGCACCGAGACAGCCAACTATGGCTACACCTTC. Translating it yields CASTETANYGYTF.

About this clonotype: A clone one base away is much larger, so this may be a read error. The chain recombines TRBV30 with TRBJ2-7; TRBD2 might be the D (5 bases). Trimming took off 5 bases at V and 8 bases at J, with 10 bases between the two ends. Germline CDR1 and CDR2: GTSNPN and SVGIG (reference sequence). There are 10 residues in the CDR3. CDR3 protein: CAWGSFKQYF. For the CDR3, the DNA is TGTGCCTGGGGGAGTTTTAAGCAGTACTTC.

Notes on this clonotype: Possible read error: a much larger clone is one base away. Because it lacks the conserved phenylalanine or tryptophan at the end, this CDR3 is likely a read error. This chain uses TRBV28 with TRBJ1-6; 8 bases align to TRBD1. The CDR3 runs to 14 residues. Per the germline V gene, CDR1 is MDHEN and CDR2 is SYDVKM. Trimming at V came to 5 bases and at J to 9 bases, leaving 6 bases not matched to a gene. The CDR3: CASSPGQGASPLHI. As DNA, the CDR3 is TGTGCCAGCAGTCCCGGACAGGGAGCTTCACCCCTCCACATT.

Concerning this clonotype itself: This may stem from a read error, because a much larger clone lies one nucleotide away. The chain couples TRBV5-1 to TRBJ1-1; no reliable D call. The CDR3 runs 15 residues. CDR1 and CDR2 (germline): SGHRS, YFSETQ. V was pared by 0 bases and J by 0 bases, with 9 bases between. The CDR3 loop reads CASSLADGMNTEAFF. CDR3 DNA: TGCGCCAGCAGCTTGGCCGACGGGATGAACACTGAAGCTTTCTTT.

This clonotype occurred a few times. The genes are TRBV13 and TRBJ2-1, with 7 bases that match TRBD2. Germline V gene data show CDR1 as PRHDT and CDR2 as FYEKMQ (reference sequence). With 5 bases clipped from V and 7 bases from J, the junction kept 11 bases outside the gene matches. CDR3 length equals 15 residues. The CDR3, as DNA: TGTGCCAGCAGCGGGAGGGACTCGGGGAGGAATGAGCAGTTCTTC. It encodes CASSGRDSGRNEQFF.

For this clonotype: Since the CDR3 does not end with the conserved phenylalanine or tryptophan, this likely comes from a read error. V and J are TRBV11-2 and TRBJ2-7, with 11 nucleotides matching TRBD2. This CDR3 contains 15 residues. Per germline, CDR1 SGHAT and CDR2 FQNNGV. This CDR3 reads CTSSFAGTSGYEQYI. The DNA of the CDR3 is TGTACCAGCAGCTTTGCCGGGACTAGCGGCTACGAGCAGTACATC.

In the case of this clonotype: Likely a read error: the CDR3 ends without its conserved phenylalanine or tryptophan. V is TRBV5-6 and J is TRBJ1-6; weak D call: TRBD1 (6 bases). CDR1 SGHDT and CDR2 YYEEEE come from the germline V gene. Trimming took off 4 bases at V and 7 bases at J, with 12 bases between the two ends. The CDR3 has 14 residues. The CDR3 spells CASSQDRGNSPLHV. DNA of the CDR3: TGTGCCAGCAGCCAGGACAGAGGAAATTCACCCCTCCACGTT.

The gene calls are TRBV12-3 or TRBV12-4 and TRBJ1-5; 7 positions match TRBD2. The J call is in doubt because the DNA end fits TRBJ2-3 better. The CDR3 loop spans 14 amino acids. The CDR3, as DNA: TGTGCCAGCAGTTCCTTGGGGGGGGAACAGCCCCAGTATTTT. Its translation is CASSSLGGEQPQYF.

A word on this clonotype: This may stem from a read error, because a much larger clone lies one nucleotide away. The chain uses TRBV28 and TRBJ1-4, with 10 bases lining up with TRBD1. Germline V gene data show CDR1 as MDHEN and CDR2 as SYDVKM. This CDR3 comprises 12 residues. The DNA of the CDR3 is TGTGCCAGCGGGACAGGGGTTGAAAAAGTGTTTTTT. It yields the protein CASGTGVEKVFF.

Notes on this clonotype: A read error is possible here, since a much larger clone lies one base away. The CDR3 nucleotides are TGTGCCAGCAGTTCGCAGACAGGGACAAACACCGGGGAGCTGTTTTTT. Translation gives CASSSQTGTNTGELFF. The V gene is TRBV6-1, the J gene TRBJ2-2; 7 bases line up with TRBD1. This CDR3 spans 16 amino acids. V dropped 5 bases and J dropped 2; count of bases not matched to a gene: 8. Per germline, CDR1 MNHNS and CDR2 SASEGT.

This clonotype was seen just once. At one end the junction does not follow the germline gene, possibly because of a read error. The chain couples TRBV11-3 to TRBJ2-1, with 12 bases aligning to TRBD2. Germline V gene data show CDR1 as SGHNT and CDR2 as YENEEA. The CDR3 sequence is 15 residues long. The CDR3 sequence: CASSLSSGRGHERFF. As DNA, the CDR3 is TGTGCCAGTAGCCTTTCTAGCGGGAGGGGTCATGAGCGGTTCTTC.